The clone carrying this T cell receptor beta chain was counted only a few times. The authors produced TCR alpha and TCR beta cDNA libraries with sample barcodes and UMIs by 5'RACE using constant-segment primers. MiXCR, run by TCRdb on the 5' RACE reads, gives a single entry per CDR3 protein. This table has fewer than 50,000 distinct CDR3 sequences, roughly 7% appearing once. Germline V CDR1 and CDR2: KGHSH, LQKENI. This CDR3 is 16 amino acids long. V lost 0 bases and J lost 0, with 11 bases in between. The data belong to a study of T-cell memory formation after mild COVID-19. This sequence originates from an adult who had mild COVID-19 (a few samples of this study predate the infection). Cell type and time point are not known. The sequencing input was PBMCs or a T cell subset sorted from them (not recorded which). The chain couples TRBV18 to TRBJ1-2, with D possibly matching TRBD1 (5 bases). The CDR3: CASSPPTGGSNYGYTF. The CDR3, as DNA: TGTGCCAGCTCACCACCAACCGGGGGGTCTAACTATGGCTACACCTTC.